The 18 T cell receptor beta chains below were found in one sample sequenced in a study of persistence of HIV-infected CD4 T cells. Their antigens are not known. The libraries were made with immunoSEQ version 4 in survey mode. The table came from immunoSEQ multiplex PCR; TCRdb's copy has only in-frame clones and leaves some out. The table shows about 32,000 clones, with roughly four fifths occurring only once. Cells were stimulated with overlapping HIV-1 Gag 15-mer peptides. Memory cells lacking CD40L and CD69 with high CD45RO were sorted. Sequences were derived from CD4+ T cells sorted from PBMCs after 18-hour stimulation, sampled from a patient who received antiretroviral therapy. The source of these receptors is an adult woman with HIV who was CMV-seropositive.

V is TRBV7-9 and J is TRBJ2-2; D might be TRBD1 (6 bases). Trimming removed 5 bases at V and 4 bases at J, with 14 bases between. The CDR3 has 15 residues. Per the germline V gene, CDR1 is SEHNR and CDR2 is FQNEAQ (reference sequence). CDR3 residues: CASSLLRGGTGELFF. As DNA, the CDR3 is TGTGCCAGCAGCCTCCTGAGAGGGGGCACCGGGGAGCTGTTTTTT.

The V call is TRBV12-3 or TRBV12-4, the J call TRBJ2-4; D is uncertain. The CDR3 totals 11 residues. Trimming took off 6 bases at V and 8 bases at J, with 8 bases between the two ends. CDR3 sequence reads: CASRGQYIQYF. The CDR3 region has the DNA TGTGCCAGCAGGGGTCAGTACATTCAGTACTTC.

This clone was observed a single time. The CDR3 DNA follows: TGTGCCAGCACGATACATAGCAATCAGCCCCAGCATTTT. Encoded protein: CASTIHSNQPQHF. The chain joins TRBV2 to TRBJ1-5; D call uncertain. The CDR3 totals 13 residues. V was pared by 7 bases and J by 0 bases, with 7 bases between. The germline V gene has CDR1 SNHLY and CDR2 FYNNEI. Full variable domain (missing parts from reference TRBV2 and TRBJ1-5): EPEVTQTPSHQVTQMGQEVILRCVPISNHLYFYWYRQILGQKVEFLVSFYNNEISEKSEIFDDQFSVERPDGSNFTLKIRSTKLEDSAMYFCASTIHSNQPQHFGDGTRLSIL.

This clone was picked up one time. V usage is TRBV12-3 or TRBV12-4 and J usage is TRBJ2-4; D gene ambiguous. The V gene lost 2 bases and the J gene lost 5 bases, with 7 bases spanning the gap. The CDR3 runs 13 residues. CDR3 bases: TGTGCCAGCAGTTTATCGGGTGAAAACATTCAGTACTTC. It is translated as CASSLSGENIQYF.

V usage is TRBV7-3 and J usage is TRBJ1-4, with 7 nucleotides matching TRBD1. The CDR3 length is 18 residues. The junction had 12 bases not matched to a gene; V was cut back by 1 base and J by 4 bases. Germline V gene lookup returns CDR1 SGHTA and CDR2 FQGTGA. The DNA of the CDR3 is TGTGCCAGCAGCTTAATGGTAGGGGGCGATCGAGGTAATGAAAAACTGTTTTTT. It specifies CASSLMVGGDRGNEKLFF. Together with reference TRBV7-3 and TRBJ1-4, the CDR3 gives the full variable domain: GAGVSQTPSNKVTEKGKYVELRCDPISGHTALYWYRQSLGQGPEFLIYFQGTGAADDSGLPNDRFFAVRPEGSVSTLKIQRTERGDSAVYLCASSLMVGGDRGNEKLFFGSGTQLSVL.

About this clone: The identical CDR3 is also encoded by other nucleotide sequences in the sample. The V call is TRBV18, the J call TRBJ1-2; 8 nucleotides agree with TRBD1. V lost 2 bases to trimming and J lost 7 bases; unmatched junction nucleotides: 3. Germline V gives CDR1 KGHSH, CDR2 LQKENI. There are 13 residues in the CDR3. CDR3 loop: CASSPGQGAGYTF. Written as DNA, the CDR3 is TGTGCCAGCTCACCAGGACAGGGCGCTGGCTACACCTTC.

The chain combines TRBV7-8 with TRBJ1-2, with D perhaps TRBD1 (6 bases). Germline assignment: CDR1 SGHVS and CDR2 FQNEAQ. The CDR3 covers 13 residues. Deletions cut 5 bases from V and 6 bases from J, with 13 bases between. CDR3 sequence: CASSRLGADGYTF. CDR3 sequence (DNA): TGTGCCAGCAGCCGTTTGGGGGCAGATGGCTACACCTTC.

This clone was counted once. The V gene is TRBV19, the J gene TRBJ1-1, with TRBD1 as a possible D gene (5 bases). Germline V CDR1 and CDR2: LNHDA, SQIVND (reference sequence). This CDR3 region has 14 residues. The germline V and J ends were trimmed by 7 bases and 6 bases, with 18 bases remaining between them. CDR3 protein: CASIPRRGSPEAFF. The CDR3 nucleotides are TGTGCCAGTATCCCCCGTCGGGGGTCCCCTGAAGCTTTCTTT. Variable domain in full (rest from reference TRBV19 and TRBJ1-1): DGGITQSPKYLFRKEGQNVTLSCEQNLNHDAMYWYRQDPGQGLRLIYYSQIVNDFQKGDIAEGYSVSREKKESFPLTVTSAQKNPTAFYLCASIPRRGSPEAFFGQGTRLTVV.

The rearrangement uses TRBV7-2 and TRBJ2-6; D may be TRBD1 (6 bases). Trimming stripped 5 bases from V and 3 bases from J, with 14 bases between. CDR3 size: 16 residues. Per the germline V gene, CDR1 is SGHTA and CDR2 is FQGNSA. The CDR3 DNA reads TGTGCCAGCAGCGACAATCTCAGGGGTGGGGCCAACGTCCTGACTTTC. This encodes CASSDNLRGGANVLTF.

The chain employs TRBV15 and TRBJ1-5; tentatively, D is TRBD1 (5 bases). Germline lookup yields CDR1 LNHNV and CDR2 YYDKDF (reference sequence). The germline V and J ends were trimmed by 5 bases and 6 bases, with 17 bases remaining between them. This CDR3 is 15 amino acids long. The CDR3 is CATSALGGISQPQHF. CDR3 DNA: TGTGCCACCAGCGCATTGGGGGGAATCAGTCAGCCCCAGCATTTT.

This clone was picked up a small number of times. The chain recombines TRBV11-1 with TRBJ1-2, with D hard to call. The CDR3 consists of 12 residues. Germline CDR1 SGHAT, CDR2 FQDESV (reference sequence). Trimming took off 5 bases at V and 6 bases at J, with 10 bases between the two ends. CDR3 region: CASSLGRDGYTF. For the CDR3, the DNA is TGTGCCAGCAGCCTAGGAAGAGATGGCTACACCTTC.

This chain links TRBV12-2 with TRBJ2-5; the DNA was not compared with TRBD1, the D call given in the table. TRBV12-2 is given as a pseudogene. The CDR3 has 19 amino acids. CDR3 coding DNA: TGTGCAAGTCGCTTAGGTAGGGGCCCAGGGGGACCTAGACAAGAGACCCAGTACTTC. Translated, it gives CASRLGRGPGGPRQETQYF.

The chain uses TRBV12-5 and TRBJ1-5, with D unclear. CDR1 and CDR2 (germline): LGHNT, FRNRAP. CDR3 length equals 12 residues. The V and J ends lost 6 bases and 4 bases respectively, with 7 bases between them. CDR3 in DNA: TGTGCTAGTGGGGTCGAAAATCAGCCCCAGCATTTT. Protein sequence: CASGVENQPQHF. Based on the CDR3 plus reference TRBV12-5 and TRBJ1-5, the full variable domain is DARVTQTPRHKVTEMGQEVTMRCQPILGHNTVFWYRQTMMQGLELLAYFRNRAPLDDSGMPKDRFSAEMPDATLATLKIQPSEPRDSAVYFCASGVENQPQHFGDGTRLSIL.

A few counts support this clone. The gene calls are TRBV13 and TRBJ1-6; no definite D call. V shed 0 bases and J shed 6 bases, with 6 bases lying between them. CDR3 length: 14 amino acids. CDR1 PRHDT and CDR2 FYEKMQ come from the germline V gene (reference sequence). The CDR3 region has the DNA TGTGCCAGCAGCTTAGGACGGATTAATTCACCCCTCCACTTT. It encodes CASSLGRINSPLHF.

The chain combines TRBV4-1 with TRBJ2-7; the D is unclear. The V gene's germline CDR1 is MGHRA and CDR2 YSYEKL. Trimming left V 8 bases short and J 3 bases short, with 14 bases between. This CDR3 spans 13 amino acids. CDR3 coding DNA: TGCGCCAGCGCTAGTAGCAAGGACTACGAGCAGTACTTC. Protein: CASASSKDYEQYF.

The chain recombines TRBV2 with TRBJ1-1; D is unresolved. Germline V lookup: CDR1 SNHLY, CDR2 FYNNEI. Deletions cut 3 bases from V and 10 bases from J, with 21 bases between. CDR3 length equals 15 residues. The CDR3 nucleotides are TGTGCCAGCAGTGACCGCTCCTTAGGTCTCGCGGTAGCTTTCTTT. Translating it yields CASSDRSLGLAVAFF.

J is TRBJ1-2 and V is TRBV21-1. TRBV21-1 counts as a pseudogene. This CDR3 comprises 17 residues. The CDR3 sequence: CASSKRKTGVGLKGYTF. In nucleotides, the CDR3 is TGTGCCAGCAGCAAACGGAAGACGGGAGTCGGCCTAAAGGGCTACACCTTC.

The V and J genes are TRBV6-2 or TRBV6-3 and TRBJ2-2; 14 nucleotides match TRBD2. Losses at the gene ends were 4 bases for V and 4 bases for J; bases not matched to a gene: 5. CDR3 length: 17 residues. The V gene's germline CDR1 is MNHEY and CDR2 SVGEGT. CDR3 in DNA: TGTGCCAGCAGTTTAGGACTAGCGGGGGGTCGCACCGGGGAGCTGTTTTTT. Residues: CASSLGLAGGRTGELFF.